This is a list of T cell receptor beta chains from one sample in a study of shared clonotypes between healthy human individuals. TCRdb's table, derived via immunoSEQ multiplex PCR, lists solely in-frame clones and lacks some. The sample consists of some 2 million clones, 90% to 95% of them appearing once. Sequencing used naive CD4+ T cells sorted from blood. The receptors here all came from a man aged 18 to 35 in good health. CDR3s include the opening cysteine and the closing phenylalanine or tryptophan. A D gene is named only where the DNA matches it firmly. Only part of the rows carry a size: once, few, many, or a class if the clone is expanded.

j_call: TRBJ1-4; d_call: TRBD1; v_call: TRBV25-1; clone_size: .; cdr3_nt: TGTGCCAGCAGTGAATTCCCCGGACAGGGGTCTAATGAAAAACTGTTTTTT; cdr3_aa: CASSEFPGQGSNEKLFF
j_call: TRBJ1-1; d_call: TRBD1; v_call: TRBV29-1; clone_size: .; cdr3_nt: TGCAGCGCCAACGGACAGGGGCACACTGAAGCTTTCTTT; cdr3_aa: CSANGQGHTEAFF
j_call: TRBJ2-1; d_call: .; v_call: TRBV4-3; clone_size: .; cdr3_nt: TGCGCCAGCAGCCAAGACGTGCGATTAGCCCAATCGCTGCTGGATGAGCAGTTCTTC; cdr3_aa: CASSQDVRLAQSLLDEQFF
j_call: TRBJ1-5; d_call: TRBD1; v_call: TRBV6-5; clone_size: .; cdr3_nt: TGTGCCAGCAGACAGGGGAGAAATCAGCCCCAGCATTTT; cdr3_aa: CASRQGRNQPQHF
j_call: TRBJ2-5; d_call: TRBD2; v_call: TRBV2; clone_size: .; cdr3_nt: TGTGCCAGCACCGGGACTAGCGGGGTCGGGACCCAGTACTTC; cdr3_aa: CASTGTSGVGTQYF
j_call: TRBJ1-5; d_call: .; v_call: TRBV2; clone_size: .; cdr3_nt: TGTGCCAGCAGTGAAAGTTTTGGGGTACCCCAGCATTTT; cdr3_aa: CASSESFGVPQHF
j_call: TRBJ2-5; d_call: .; v_call: TRBV5-6; clone_size: .; cdr3_nt: TGTGCCAGCAGCTTCGTCGTTGGAGAGACCCAGTACTTC; cdr3_aa: CASSFVVGETQYF
j_call: TRBJ2-7; d_call: .; v_call: TRBV15; clone_size: .; cdr3_nt: TGTGCCACCAGCGAGAGCCCCGAGGCGAGCCACGAGCAGTACTTC; cdr3_aa: CATSESPEASHEQYF
j_call: TRBJ2-5; d_call: TRBD2; v_call: TRBV5-1; clone_size: .; cdr3_nt: TGCGCCAGCAGCTACTTAGCGGGGGGCCCCCAGGAGACCCAGTACTTC; cdr3_aa: CASSYLAGGPQETQYF
j_call: TRBJ2-7; d_call: .; v_call: TRBV6-6; clone_size: .; cdr3_nt: TGTGCCAGCAGTTACCGAGGGGACATTTACGAGCAGTACTTC; cdr3_aa: CASSYRGDIYEQYF
j_call: TRBJ2-7; d_call: .; v_call: TRBV6-6; clone_size: .; cdr3_nt: TGTGCCAGCAGTTACTCAAGTCTCGAGCAGTACTTC; cdr3_aa: CASSYSSLEQYF
j_call: TRBJ2-3; d_call: TRBD2; v_call: TRBV18; clone_size: .; cdr3_nt: TGTGCCAGCTCACCAAACGGACTAGCGGGAGGTACGCAGTATTTT; cdr3_aa: CASSPNGLAGGTQYF
j_call: TRBJ2-2; d_call: .; v_call: TRBV19; clone_size: .; cdr3_nt: TGTGCCAGTAGTATGGTAGCAGGGGACACCGGGGAGCTGTTTTTT; cdr3_aa: CASSMVAGDTGELFF
j_call: TRBJ1-1; d_call: .; v_call: TRBV29-1; clone_size: once; cdr3_nt: TGCAGCGTTGAAGGGGCAGCTAATTTGAACACTGAAGCTTTCTTT; cdr3_aa: CSVEGAANLNTEAFF
j_call: TRBJ1-1; d_call: .; v_call: TRBV7-3; clone_size: .; cdr3_nt: TGTGCCAGCAGCCGGGAGCCCAACACTGAAGCTTTCTTT; cdr3_aa: CASSREPNTEAFF
j_call: TRBJ2-4; d_call: .; v_call: TRBV6-1; clone_size: .; cdr3_nt: TGTGCCAGCAGTGAAGTAGGGGTTGTCTTGATAGCCAAAAACATTCAGTACTTC; cdr3_aa: CASSEVGVVLIAKNIQYF